This is a list of T cell receptor beta chains from one sample in a study of tumor and adjacent non-tumor tissue in lung cancer. TCRdb redid the calling of the multiplex PCR reads with MiXCR, one entry per CDR3 protein. The sample comprises about 200,000 distinct CDR3 sequences, roughly 70% of which are singletons, and 20% to 25% rests with the top ten. Specimen: lung tumor tissue. Receptors originate from a man in his 60s with non-small cell lung cancer. Each CDR3 is given with its conserved first and last residue. The order of the fields is V gene, D gene, J gene, clone size, CDR3 length, CDR3 protein, CDR3 DNA. The D gene is left open where the match is weak. The size of a clone is reported for some rows only, either as once, few or many, or as a class for expanded clones.

TRBV4-2	NA	TRBJ2-1	NA	15	CASSLLRDPNNEQFF	TGTGCCAGCAGCCTCCTCCGGGACCCTAACAATGAGCAGTTCTTC
TRBV20-1	NA	TRBJ2-3	NA	15	CSTPGLLSYSDTQYF	TGCAGTACCCCGGGACTCCTCAGTTACTCAGATACGCAGTATTTT
TRBV11-2	TRBD1	TRBJ2-7	NA	16	CASSLVWGQDFYEQYF	TGTGCCAGTAGCTTAGTGTGGGGACAGGATTTCTACGAGCAGTACTTC
TRBV11-2	NA	TRBJ1-5	NA	16	CASSSHWAHSTDTQHF	TGTGCCAGCAGCTCCCATTGGGCTCATAGCACAGATACGCAGCATTTT
TRBV20-1	TRBD2	TRBJ2-7	NA	14	CSATEAGRAYEQYF	TGCAGTGCTACCGAAGCGGGGAGGGCCTACGAGCAGTACTTC
TRBV6-1	NA	TRBJ1-5	NA	14	CASEVGSSNQPQHF	TGTGCCAGCGAGGTGGGATCGAGCAATCAGCCCCAGCATTTT
TRBV7-8	TRBD2	TRBJ2-7	once	16	CVSTPRTSGSYYEQYF	TGTGTCAGCACCCCTAGGACTAGCGGTAGCTACTACGAGCAGTACTTC
TRBV6-5	TRBD2	TRBJ2-5	NA	14	CASMGSGGAETQYF	TGTGCCAGCATGGGGAGCGGGGGGGCAGAGACCCAGTACTTC
TRBV11-3	NA	TRBJ2-6	NA	20	CASSSSIRWGPISGANILTF	TGTGCCAGCAGCTCCTCAATTAGGTGGGGTCCAATCTCTGGGGCCAACATCCTGACTTTC
TRBV20-1	NA	TRBJ1-1	NA	12	CRQGHINTEAFF	TGCAGACAGGGCCATATCAACACTGAAGCTTTCTTT
TRBV30	NA	TRBJ1-1	once	15	CAWSRRGIKNTEAFF	TGTGCCTGGAGCCGACGGGGGATCAAGAACACTGAAGCTTTCTTT
TRBV11-2	NA	TRBJ1-3	NA	16	CTSVKGDRDSGNTIYF	TGTACCAGCGTAAAGGGGGATAGGGATTCTGGAAACACCATATATTTT
TRBV10-1	TRBD2	TRBJ2-2	many	12	CASGRTRGELFF	TGCGCCAGCGGAAGGACTAGAGGGGAGCTGTTTTTT
TRBV6-5	NA	TRBJ1-1	few	16	CASSAFRAYRGVEAFF	TGTGCCAGCAGTGCCTTCCGGGCCTACCGCGGGGTTGAAGCTTTCTTT
TRBV29-1	TRBD1	TRBJ2-1	many	15	CSAGGGQGTYNEQFF	TGCAGCGCAGGAGGGGGACAGGGTACATACAATGAGCAGTTCTTC
TRBV20-1	TRBD1	TRBJ1-5	NA	16	CSARARTGHSNQPRHF	TGCAGTGCTAGAGCTAGGACAGGCCATAGCAATCAGCCTCGGCATTTT
TRBV20-1	NA	TRBJ2-1	NA	15	CCASDRRGASNEQFF	TGCTGTGCTAGTGATCGCCGGGGGGCCTCCAATGAGCAGTTCTTC
TRBV4-2	NA	TRBJ1-1	NA	13	CASSHTGDTEAFF	TGTGCCAGCAGCCACACAGGCGACACTGAAGCTTTCTTT
TRBV11-2	TRBD2	TRBJ2-1	NA	15	CVSRGTSGSLNEQFF	TGTGTCAGCAGGGGAACTAGCGGGAGTCTCAATGAGCAGTTCTTC
TRBV6-1	NA	TRBJ2-7	NA	14	CASSVAGPRYEQCF	TGTGCCAGCAGTGTGGCCGGACCCCGCTACGAGCAGTGCTTC
TRBV11-2	NA	TRBJ1-1	NA	15	CASSTTSGGATEAFF	TGTGCGAGCAGCACTACCTCGGGGGGAGCGACTGAAGCTTTCTTT
TRBV29-1	TRBD1	TRBJ2-3	NA	12	CNVGQDGDTQYF	TGCAACGTTGGACAGGATGGGGATACGCAGTATTTT
TRBV20-1	NA	TRBJ2-7	NA	12	CSAQRDGSEHYF	TGCAGTGCTCAGAGGGATGGGAGTGAGCACTACTTC
TRBV11-2	NA	TRBJ2-5	NA	16	CASSEVGRVIQETQYF	TGTGCCAGCAGCGAAGTGGGCAGGGTTATACAAGAGACCCAGTACTTC
TRBV11-2	TRBD1	TRBJ2-7	medium-sized	16	CASSFRSSGQGDEQYF	TGTGCCAGCAGCTTTAGGTCGTCGGGTCAGGGGGACGAGCAGTACTTC
TRBV5-6	TRBD2	TRBJ2-4	few	19	CASSSIGTRTFIAKNIQYF	TGTGCCAGCAGCTCCATCGGGACTAGAACGTTCATAGCCAAAAACATTCAGTACTTC
TRBV20-1	NA	TRBJ1-1	NA	16	CSARELAGLVNTEALF	TGCAGTGCTAGAGAATTGGCAGGGTTAGTGAACACTGAAGCTTTGTTT
TRBV6-6	NA	TRBJ2-3	NA	16	CACSSRDTELTDTQYF	TGTGCCTGTAGTTCCCGGGACACCGAACTCACAGATACGCAGTATTTT
TRBV24-1	NA	TRBJ1-4	NA	16	CATLTVLQSTNEKLFF	TGTGCCACCCTGACAGTACTCCAGTCAACTAATGAAAAACTGTTTTTT
TRBV12-3/TRBV12-4	NA	TRBJ1-5	NA	15	CASKPDRYSTDTQHF	TGTGCCAGCAAGCCAGACAGGTATAGCACAGATACGCAGCATTTT
TRBV5-8	NA	TRBJ2-7	NA	13	CDSKVRRSYEQYF	TGTGACAGCAAAGTCAGGAGGTCCTACGAGCAGTACTTC
TRBV29-1	NA	TRBJ1-1	NA	16	CSVGAQGGRWDIEAFF	TGCAGCGTGGGGGCACAGGGTGGCCGATGGGACATTGAAGCTTTCTTT
TRBV6-2/TRBV6-3	TRBD2	TRBJ2-2	few	16	CAGSHGLAGAAGELFF	TGTGCCGGCAGTCACGGACTAGCGGGTGCGGCCGGGGAGCTGTTTTTT
TRBV25-1	NA	TRBJ1-6	NA	18	CASSDQSSFSGRASPLHF	TGTGCCAGCAGTGACCAATCAAGTTTCAGTGGAAGAGCTTCACCCCTCCACTTT
TRBV6-5	NA	TRBJ2-5	NA	14	CASSYTGTAGAQYF	TGTGCCAGCAGCTATACCGGGACCGCGGGGGCCCAGTACTTT
TRBV11-2	NA	TRBJ2-6	NA	14	CASSPIPGANILTF	TGTGCTAGTAGTCCTATCCCTGGGGCCAACATCCTGACTTTC
TRBV20-1	NA	TRBJ2-3	once	14	CTARVVWKAYTQYF	TGCACTGCTAGAGTAGTTTGGAAGGCATATACGCAGTATTTT
TRBV24-1	NA	TRBJ2-6	NA	15	CATSDPGPGANVLTF	TGTGCCACCAGTGACCCGGGTCCTGGGGCCAACGTCCTGACTTTC
TRBV20-1	TRBD2	TRBJ2-1	NA	15	CSAEMYSGNLNEQSF	TGCAGTGCGGAGATGTATAGCGGGAACTTAAATGAGCAGTCCTTC
TRBV4-1	TRBD1	TRBJ1-1	NA	16	CASSRGQGDFGSGAFF	TGTGCCAGCAGCCGAGGACAGGGTGACTTCGGTAGTGGAGCTTTCTTT
TRBV20-1	NA	TRBJ1-1	few	16	CSADPLAGVTNTEAFF	TGCAGTGCGGATCCGTTGGCAGGGGTCACGAACACTGAAGCTTTCTTT
TRBV29-1	TRBD2	TRBJ2-7	many	15	CSAKVTSGRAREQYF	TGCAGCGCAAAAGTCACTAGCGGGAGGGCCCGCGAGCAGTACTTC
TRBV20-1	NA	TRBJ2-1	NA	18	CSTRDLRDFTVPYNEQFF	TGCAGTACTAGAGACCTCCGGGACTTCACTGTTCCCTACAATGAGCAGTTCTTC
TRBV4-2	NA	TRBJ2-1	many	15	CASSQDAKTYNEQFF	TGTGCCAGCAGCCAAGATGCTAAAACCTACAATGAGCAGTTCTTC
TRBV11-3	NA	TRBJ2-1	NA	17	CASSLDRLVRVGNEQFF	TGTGCCAGCAGCTTAGATCGACTAGTGAGAGTAGGTAATGAGCAGTTCTTT
TRBV6-5	NA	TRBJ2-1	NA	17	CASSYSVVGGIYYEQFF	TGTGCCAGCAGTTACTCGGTGGTAGGAGGGATCTACTATGAGCAGTTCTTC
TRBV4-2	NA	TRBJ2-3	once	19	CASSQGTQPLRYSTDTQYF	TGTGCCAGCAGCCAAGGGACACAGCCCTTGCGGTATAGTACAGATACGCAGTATTTT
TRBV20-1	TRBD2	TRBJ2-1	few	17	CSAHLGGAGGGGDEQFF	TGCAGTGCCCACCTAGGTGGAGCGGGAGGAGGAGGCGATGAGCAGTTCTTC
TRBV4-1	TRBD1	TRBJ2-3	many	15	CASSTGQGGPDTQYF	TGCGCCAGCAGCACCGGACAGGGAGGTCCAGATACGCAGTATTTT
TRBV20-1	TRBD1	TRBJ2-3	few	15	CSATSRGMTTDTQYF	TGCAGTGCTACCTCCAGGGGGATGACGACAGATACGCAGTATTTT